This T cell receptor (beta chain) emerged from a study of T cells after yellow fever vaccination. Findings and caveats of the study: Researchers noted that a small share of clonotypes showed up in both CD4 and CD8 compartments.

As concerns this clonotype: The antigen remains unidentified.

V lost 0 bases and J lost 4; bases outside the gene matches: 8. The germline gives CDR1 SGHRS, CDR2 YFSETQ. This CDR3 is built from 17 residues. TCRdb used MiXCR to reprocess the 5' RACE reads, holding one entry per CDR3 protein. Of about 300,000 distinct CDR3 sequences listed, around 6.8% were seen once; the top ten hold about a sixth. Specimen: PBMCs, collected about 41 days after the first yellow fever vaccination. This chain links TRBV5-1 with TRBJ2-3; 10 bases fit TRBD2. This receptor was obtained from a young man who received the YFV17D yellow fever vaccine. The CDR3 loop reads CASSLDSSGGAADTQYF. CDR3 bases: TGCGCCAGCAGCTTGGATTCCAGCGGGGGGGCCGCAGATACGCAGTATTTT.